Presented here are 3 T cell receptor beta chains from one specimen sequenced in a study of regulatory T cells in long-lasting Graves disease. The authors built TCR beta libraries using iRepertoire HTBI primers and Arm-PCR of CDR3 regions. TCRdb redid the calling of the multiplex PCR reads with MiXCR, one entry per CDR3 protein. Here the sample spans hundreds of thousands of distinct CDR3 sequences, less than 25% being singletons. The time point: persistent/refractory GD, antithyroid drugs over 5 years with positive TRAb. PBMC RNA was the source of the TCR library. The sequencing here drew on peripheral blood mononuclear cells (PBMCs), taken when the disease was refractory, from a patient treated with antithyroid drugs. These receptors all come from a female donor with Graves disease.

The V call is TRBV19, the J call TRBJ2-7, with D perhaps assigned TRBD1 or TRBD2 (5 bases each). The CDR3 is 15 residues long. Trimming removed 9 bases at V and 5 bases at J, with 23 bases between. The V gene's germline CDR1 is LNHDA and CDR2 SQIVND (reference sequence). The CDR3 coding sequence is TGTGCCAGCAATCCCACGGGACGCCACTGGGACGAGCAGTACTTC. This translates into CASNPTGRHWDEQYF.

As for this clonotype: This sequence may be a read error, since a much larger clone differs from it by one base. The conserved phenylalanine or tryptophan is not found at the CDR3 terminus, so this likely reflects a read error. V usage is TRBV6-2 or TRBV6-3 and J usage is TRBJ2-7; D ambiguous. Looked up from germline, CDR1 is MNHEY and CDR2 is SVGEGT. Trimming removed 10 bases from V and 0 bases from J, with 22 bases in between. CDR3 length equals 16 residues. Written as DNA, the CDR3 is TGTGCCATAGAGACCGCACCTCAAACGAGCTCCTACGAGCAGTACTCC. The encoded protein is CAIETAPQTSSYEQYS.

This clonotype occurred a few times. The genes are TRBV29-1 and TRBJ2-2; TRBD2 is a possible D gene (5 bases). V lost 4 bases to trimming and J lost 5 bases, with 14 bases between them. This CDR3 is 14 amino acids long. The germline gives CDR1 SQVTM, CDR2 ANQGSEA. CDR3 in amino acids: CSVGLSGGTGELFF. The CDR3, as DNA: TGCAGCGTTGGTCTCAGTGGAGGAACCGGGGAGCTGTTTTTT.